This T cell receptor (beta chain) was obtained from a study of spatial heterogeneity in lung cancer. Study-level background: There were some 70 donors, all of them untreated patients with early-stage non-small cell lung cancer.

The CDR3 totals 14 residues. V shed 5 bases, J shed 7 bases, and the junction held 14 bases outside the gene matches. The germline gives CDR1 GTSNPN, CDR2 SVGIG (reference sequence). The time point: blood at routine non-recurrence follow-up after resection. Researchers sequenced whole RNA taken from tumor, nontumor lung or frozen PBMC without sorting. This clonotype is deemed medium-sized. Via MiXCR, TCRdb re-called the 5' RACE reads, giving one row per CDR3 protein. The sample carries about 30,000 distinct CDR3 sequences, 5% to 6.5% recorded once. V is TRBV30 and J is TRBJ2-7; 7 bases align to TRBD2. This clonotype was sampled from a male donor with early-stage non-small cell lung cancer. Sequences were derived from PBMCs, sampled at follow-up. CDR3 bases: TGTGCCTGGCGGGGAGGGGTGCCTCCCAGGGAGCAGTACTTC. This gives the protein CAWRGGVPPREQYF.